These 24 T cell receptor beta chains were sequenced from one sample in a study of blood T cell repertoires in COVID-19 (dated by TCRdb to about 2020). Libraries were constructed by the immunoSEQ multiplex PCR assay. Drawn from immuneACCESS, this table holds only the in-frame rearrangements with V and J called that TCRdb kept. Clones are partly lost; checked studies trace under half to an unresolved V gene and leave the rest unexplained. The sample has roughly 200,000 clones on record, under 80% of them singletons. The ten top clones hold roughly 13% of the sample. Sequencing was performed on peripheral blood. The receptors originated from a man aged 45-60 years who had recovered from COVID-19.

The chain is built from TRBV5-4 and TRBJ2-1; possibly TRBD2 for D (6 bases). Germline CDR1 is SGHNT and CDR2 is YYREEE (reference sequence). Trimming shortened V by 4 bases and J by 5 bases, and 19 bases separated the two germline ends. CDR3 size: 16 residues. CDR3 sequence (DNA): TGTGCCAGCAGCCCGGATTTTGTGGGAGGACACAATGAGCAGTTCTTC. Translated: CASSPDFVGGHNEQFF.

The CDR3 spells CASSYSGSRGDTQYF. The CDR3 DNA reads TGTGCCAGCAGCTATAGCGGGAGTAGGGGAGATACGCAGTATTTT. The chain joins TRBV28 to TRBJ2-3, with 9 positions matching TRBD2. CDR1 is MDHEN and CDR2 is SYDVKM in the germline V gene. Trimming cost V 6 bases and J 5 bases; bases outside gene matches: 9. This CDR3 is 15 amino acids long.

Here the CDR3 DNA reads TGTGCCAGCAGTTACCATGCAGTCCAAGAGACCCAGTACTTC. Residues: CASSYHAVQETQYF. The genes are TRBV6-6 and TRBJ2-5; no firm D call. V lost 2 bases, J lost 1 base, and 8 bases lay in between. The CDR3 sequence is 14 residues long. The V gene's germline CDR1 is MNHNY and CDR2 SVGAGI (reference sequence).

V gene TRBV10-3 combines with J gene TRBJ2-7, with TRBD2 matching 11 bases. The CDR3 covers 15 residues. Germline-derived CDR1 and CDR2 are ENHRY and SYGVKD. The J segment lost 3 bases and the V segment lost 3 bases, leaving 4 bases of the junction unmatched. This CDR3 is CAISDAGLAGYEQYF. As DNA, the CDR3 is TGTGCCATCAGTGACGCCGGACTAGCGGGCTACGAGCAGTACTTC.

This clone was picked up one time. The chain carries TRBV15 and TRBJ2-1, with 10 bases lining up with TRBD1. The CDR3 has 15 residues. CDR1 is LNHNV and CDR2 is YYDKDF in the germline V gene (reference sequence). V was pared by 3 bases and J by 4 bases, with 3 bases of the junction left unmatched. CDR3 protein: CATSRDRGVYNEQFF. The CDR3 DNA follows: TGTGCCACCAGCAGGGACAGGGGGGTGTACAATGAGCAGTTCTTC. Drawing the rest from reference TRBV15 and TRBJ2-1, the complete variable domain is DAMVIQNPRYQVTQFGKPVTLSCSQTLNHNVMYWYQQKSSQAPKLLFHYYDKDFNNEADTPDNFQSRRPNTSFCFLDIRSPGLGDTAMYLCATSRDRGVYNEQFFGPGTRLTVL.

The V and J genes are TRBV3-1 (or the pseudogene TRBV3-2) and TRBJ1-5; D might be TRBD1 (5 bases). Trimming cost V 2 bases and J 7 bases, with 18 bases left between them. Germline V gives CDR1 LGHDT, CDR2 YNNKEL (reference sequence). This CDR3 is 16 amino acids long. The CDR3 sequence is CASSQMGGRPLQPQHF. The CDR3 bases are TGTGCCAGCAGCCAAATGGGGGGGAGGCCCTTACAGCCCCAGCATTTT.

The rearrangement links TRBV6-5 to TRBJ1-2; D unresolved. The CDR3 consists of 11 residues. Per germline, CDR1 MNHEY and CDR2 SVGAGI. V was shortened by 6 bases and J by 3 bases, with 5 bases between the two germline ends. The CDR3 coding sequence is TGTGCCAGCAGGGCTGACTATGGCTACACCTTC. Translation gives CASRADYGYTF.

The CDR3 nucleotides are TGTGCCTGGATGCGACAGGGGAGTTCCTACGAGCAGTACTTC. This sequence encodes CAWMRQGSSYEQYF. The chain uses TRBV30 and TRBJ2-7, with 8 bases identical to TRBD1. This CDR3 has 14 residues. Germline V gene data show CDR1 as GTSNPN and CDR2 as SVGIG (reference sequence). V lost 4 bases to trimming and J lost 1 base; unmatched junction nucleotides: 6.

The rearrangement links TRBV30 to TRBJ2-3; a weak D match, TRBD1 (5 bases). The CDR3 extends over 19 amino acids. Germline CDR1 is GTSNPN and CDR2 is SVGIG (reference sequence). V lost 3 bases, J lost 4 bases, and 29 bases lay in between. CDR3 region: CAWSGLYGLGHPRPDTQYF. The CDR3 DNA follows: TGTGCCTGGAGCGGTCTTTACGGGCTAGGACACCCTCGGCCAGATACGCAGTATTTT.

The rearrangement links TRBV19 to TRBJ2-5; maybe TRBD2 (5 bases). CDR1 is LNHDA and CDR2 is SQIVND in the germline V gene (reference sequence). The V gene lost 3 bases and the J gene lost 0 bases, with 11 bases spanning the gap. This CDR3 contains 15 residues. The CDR3 DNA follows: TGTGCCAGTAGTATCGGCGACGGGAACCAAGAGACCCAGTACTTC. It yields the protein CASSIGDGNQETQYF.

V and J are TRBV10-3 and TRBJ2-3; weak D call: TRBD2 (6 bases). CDR1 is ENHRY, CDR2 SYGVKD, per germline. Trimming shortened V by 10 bases and J by 4 bases, and 12 bases separated the two germline ends. This CDR3 contains 12 residues. The CDR3 protein is CATRLESDTQYF. The CDR3 region has the DNA TGTGCCACCCGACTAGAGTCAGATACGCAGTATTTT.

The rearrangement joins TRBV7-3 to TRBJ2-1; 11 positions match TRBD2. This CDR3 contains 15 residues. CDR1 is SGHTA and CDR2 is FQGTGA in the germline V gene. The V gene end was trimmed by 5 bases and the J gene end by 8 bases; junction bases not matched to a gene: 8. In DNA form, the CDR3 reads TGTGCCAGCAGCGAACTAGCGGGAGTGATGGATGAGCAGTTCTTC. Protein product: CASSELAGVMDEQFF.

The J gene is TRBJ1-3, the V gene TRBV4-1; D not certain. This CDR3 comprises 14 residues. Trimming cost V 1 base and J 5 bases, with 9 bases left between them. The germline V gene has CDR1 MGHRA and CDR2 YSYEKL. CDR3 DNA sequence: TGCGCCAGCAGCCAAGCCTCACTGCGAAACACCATATATTTT. The encoded protein is CASSQASLRNTIYF.

The chain couples TRBV3-1 (or the pseudogene TRBV3-2) to TRBJ2-7; D is uncertain. CDR1 and CDR2 (germline): LGHDT, YNNKEL (reference sequence). The CDR3 runs 16 residues. Trimming took 5 bases from V and 7 from J, leaving 24 bases between them. CDR3 sequence: CASSSGDKYLPNEQYF. The DNA of the CDR3 is TGTGCCAGCAGCTCAGGCGACAAATACCTTCCTAATGAGCAGTACTTC.

This chain's CDR3 is CASSFARTISSYNEQFF. The CDR3 DNA is TGTGCCAGCAGCTTCGCCCGTACAATCAGCTCCTACAATGAGCAGTTCTTC. V is TRBV5-8 and J is TRBJ2-1, with no clear D. The CDR3 spans 17 residues. CDR1 is SGHTS, CDR2 YDEGEE, per germline. Trimming pared 2 bases from V and 0 bases from J, leaving 15 bases between.

The rearrangement links TRBV5-6 to TRBJ1-2, with no clear D. The ends were cut back, 1 base at V and 5 bases at J, with 15 bases in the middle. The CDR3 is 15 amino acids. CDR1 SGHDT and CDR2 YYEEEE come from the germline V gene. CDR3 DNA sequence: TGTGCCAGCAGCTTGTTCACGCGGTTAAGTTATGGCTACACCTTC. Translation gives CASSLFTRLSYGYTF.

The chain links TRBV7-3 to TRBJ2-1; TRBD2 agrees at 10 bases. V shed 5 bases, J shed 7 bases, and the junction held 17 bases outside the gene matches. The CDR3 consists of 18 residues. Germline lookup yields CDR1 SGHTA and CDR2 FQGTGA. CDR3 nucleotide sequence: TGTGCCAGCAGCCCAACTCCGCCTATAGCGGGAGGAGCGAATGAGCAGTTCTTC. This encodes CASSPTPPIAGGANEQFF.

The chain carries TRBV9 and TRBJ2-1; 7 positions match TRBD2. The CDR3 is made up of 16 amino acids. The trim removed 1 base at V and 4 bases at J, leaving 8 bases unmatched. CDR1 SGDLS and CDR2 YYNGEE come from the germline V gene. For the CDR3, the DNA is TGTGCCAGCAGCGTAATCAGCGGGGTTTCTTACAATGAGCAGTTCTTC. It codes for CASSVISGVSYNEQFF.

This rearrangement joins TRBV19 to TRBJ2-7, with no clear D. Germline CDR1 is LNHDA and CDR2 is SQIVND (reference sequence). There are 14 residues in the CDR3. V was shortened by 1 base and J by 5 bases, with 12 bases between the two germline ends. CDR3 DNA: TGTGCCAGTAGTATAGGAACTACCCGGAACGAGCAGTACTTC. Residues: CASSIGTTRNEQYF.

The chain couples TRBV12-3 or TRBV12-4 to TRBJ2-1, with D perhaps TRBD2 (6 bases). This CDR3 has 12 amino acids. Trimming left V 6 bases short and J 5 bases short, with 8 bases between. CDR3 sequence (DNA): TGTGCCAGCAGGACTAGTCACAATGAGCAGTTCTTC. Amino acids: CASRTSHNEQFF.

This sequence joins TRBV4-2 and TRBJ2-2; no clear D gene. This CDR3 is built from 14 residues. Trimming took off 6 bases at V and 2 bases at J, with 10 bases between the two ends. Per germline, CDR1 LGHNA and CDR2 YNFKEQ. As DNA, the CDR3 is TGTGCCAGCAGACTGCTCATCAACACCGGGGAGCTGTTTTTT. It encodes CASRLLINTGELFF.

The chain couples TRBV24-1 to TRBJ2-1, with D uncertain. Germline CDR1 and CDR2: KGHDR and SFDVKD. Trimming pared 3 bases from V and 8 bases from J, leaving 10 bases between. The CDR3 runs to 13 residues. CDR3 DNA: TGTGCCACCAGTGATGCTCGGTTCGATGAGCAGTTCTTC. Residues: CATSDARFDEQFF.

A few counts support this clone. The gene calls are TRBV19 and TRBJ2-7; TRBD1 agrees at 7 bases. J was trimmed by 0 bases and V by 6 bases; bases with no gene match: 5. CDR1 is LNHDA, CDR2 SQIVND, per germline (reference sequence). The CDR3 contains 14 residues. This chain's CDR3 is CASSEQGFSYEQYF. CDR3 in DNA: TGTGCCAGTAGCGAACAGGGGTTCTCCTACGAGCAGTACTTC.

DNA for the CDR3: TGTGCCAGCAAGGGGGGGGGAGCGGGGAACAATGAGCAGTTCTTC. It yields the protein CASKGGGAGNNEQFF. V usage is TRBV6-5 and J usage is TRBJ2-1; TRBD2 is a possible D gene (7 bases). CDR1 is MNHEY and CDR2 is SVGAGI in the germline V gene. The CDR3 spans 15 residues. The V end was cut by 7 bases, the J end by 5 bases, with 18 bases between.